The TCR beta chain described here comes from a study of cytomegalovirus exposure and HLA in healthy donors. PCR primers comprised 60 Vbeta and 13 Jbeta primers. Sequencing was performed with immunoSEQ multiplex PCR; in TCRdb, only in-frame clones are kept and a portion is missing. This table lists 150,000 to 200,000 clones. The study's findings and limits: V- and J-gene trimming of TCR beta was linked (in a later analysis) to a missense DCLRE1C variant. In an earlier analysis, most TCR beta V segments were productive about 87% or about 30% of the time.

Trimming cost V 3 bases and J 3 bases; bases outside gene matches: 13. The CDR3 sequence is 17 residues long. Looked up from germline, CDR1 is SGHKS and CDR2 is YYEKEE (reference sequence). Remarks on this clone: Its antigen is undetermined.

V gene TRBV5-5 combines with J gene TRBJ1-1; 8 bases match TRBD1. The source of this sequence is a young woman in good health and CMV-seropositive. The sequencing input was PBMCs. Here the CDR3 reads CASSSPQGAGVDTEAFF. Here the CDR3 DNA reads TGTGCCAGCAGCTCGCCCCAGGGGGCCGGGGTGGACACTGAAGCTTTCTTT.